One and the same sample provided the 27 T cell receptor beta chains below, sequenced in a study of CD8 T cells in ankylosing spondylitis. Findings and caveats of the study: Typical of ankylosing spondylitis blood, it appeared, was a TCR beta motif of eight highly homologous variants.

These receptors' targets are unknown. MiXCR, run by TCRdb on the 5' RACE reads, gives a single entry per CDR3 protein. The sample carries fewer than 550,000 distinct CDR3 sequences, roughly 5% recorded once. What was sequenced was blood, either unsorted or a sorted T cell fraction (not recorded which). All receptors come from a male donor with ankylosing spondylitis.

This clonotype was seen ten or more times. The CDR3 region has the DNA TGTGCTAGCGGACTGGACGGGGCAGGACAGCAGTACTTC. Amino acids: CASGLDGAGQQYF. The gene calls are TRBV12-5 and TRBJ2-7; D might be TRBD1 or TRBD2, each matching 5 bases. The CDR3 is made up of 13 amino acids. V dropped 9 bases and J dropped 8 bases, with 20 bases sitting between them. Germline loops: CDR1 LGHNT, CDR2 FRNRAP. Filled out from reference TRBV12-5 and TRBJ2-7, the complete variable domain reads DARVTQTPRHKVTEMGQEVTMRCQPILGHNTVFWYRQTMMQGLELLAYFRNRAPLDDSGMPKDRFSAEMPDATLATLKIQPSEPRDSAVYFCASGLDGAGQQYFGPGTRLTVT.

The table lists this clonotype with many counts. This sequence joins TRBV12-3 or TRBV12-4 and TRBJ1-3; 7 nucleotides match TRBD1. The CDR3 totals 14 residues. Trimming at V came to 6 bases and at J to 6 bases, leaving 8 bases not matched to a gene. This CDR3 reads CASSQRTGINTIYF. Here the CDR3 DNA reads TGTGCCAGCAGCCAACGGACAGGAATAAACACCATATATTTT.

This clonotype has ten or more counts. The chain links TRBV20-1 to TRBJ2-1; TRBD2 aligns across 10 bases. There are 16 residues in the CDR3. Germline V gene data show CDR1 as DFQATT and CDR2 as SNEGSKA (reference sequence). The J segment lost 3 bases and the V segment lost 0 bases, leaving 5 bases of the junction unmatched. The CDR3 is CSARDASGSHYNEQFF. The CDR3 DNA is TGCAGTGCTAGAGATGCTAGCGGGAGTCACTACAATGAGCAGTTCTTC.

At least ten counts were recorded for this clonotype. The chain uses TRBV6-1 and TRBJ2-6; weak D call: TRBD1 (6 bases). The CDR3 totals 17 residues. Germline lookup yields CDR1 MNHNS and CDR2 SASEGT. The V gene lost 5 bases and the J gene lost 0 bases, with 14 bases spanning the gap. CDR3 sequence reads: CASSLQGTFSGANVLTF. Here the CDR3 DNA reads TGTGCCAGCAGTCTTCAAGGGACATTCTCTGGGGCCAACGTCCTGACTTTC.

This clonotype was recorded many times. This CDR3 reads CSAWRGGKPEGTQYF. The CDR3 DNA follows: TGCAGTGCCTGGCGAGGGGGAAAACCGGAGGGGACCCAGTACTTC. This chain links TRBV20-1 with TRBJ2-5, with D perhaps matching TRBD1 or TRBD2 (6 bases each). This CDR3 has 15 amino acids. CDR1 is DFQATT and CDR2 is SNEGSKA in the germline V gene (reference sequence). The germline V and J ends were trimmed by 6 bases and 7 bases, with 24 bases remaining between them.

This clonotype was observed many times. The chain combines TRBV10-3 with TRBJ2-5; D remains ambiguous. V lost 0 bases, J lost 5 bases, and 13 bases lay in between. CDR1 is ENHRY and CDR2 is SYGVKD in the germline V gene. This CDR3 comprises 15 residues. The CDR3 region is CAISESAGDGETQYF. The CDR3 nucleotides read TGTGCCATCAGTGAGTCGGCTGGAGACGGGGAGACCCAGTACTTC.

This clonotype was recorded many times. The chain carries TRBV7-9 and TRBJ1-1, with D unclear. V was trimmed by 1 base and J by 4 bases, leaving 13 bases between them. This CDR3 region has 15 residues. The germline CDR1 and CDR2 sequences are SEHNR and FQNEAQ (reference sequence). As DNA, the CDR3 is TGTGCCAGCAGCTTAGTTTTTCGGCACCTCACTGAAGCTTTCTTT. Translated, it gives CASSLVFRHLTEAFF.

This chain connects TRBV7-8 to TRBJ2-1; no definite D call. The CDR3 extends over 16 amino acids. V was shortened by 4 bases and J by 0 bases, with 13 bases between the two germline ends. The V gene's germline CDR1 is SGHVS and CDR2 FQNEAQ. The CDR3 nucleotides read TGTGCCAGCAGCTCTGTGGTGGTCCCCTCCTACAATGAGCAGTTCTTC. This codes for CASSSVVVPSYNEQFF. The complete variable domain, with remaining parts taken from reference TRBV7-8 and TRBJ2-1, reads GAGVSQSPRYKVAKRGQDVALRCDPISGHVSLFWYQQALGQGPEFLTYFQNEAQLDKSGLPSDRFFAERPEGSVSTLKIQRTQQEDSAVYLCASSSVVVPSYNEQFFGPGTRLTVL.

This clonotype was seen repeatedly, ten times or more. This chain joins TRBV4-2 and TRBJ1-1; the D is unclear. Germline assignment: CDR1 LGHNA and CDR2 YNFKEQ. The CDR3 totals 15 residues. V lost 0 bases and J lost 5, with 13 bases in between. CDR3: CASSQDPQLRTEAFF. CDR3 coding DNA: TGTGCCAGCAGCCAAGACCCTCAGCTGAGGACTGAAGCTTTCTTT.

This clonotype was observed at least ten times. This chain connects TRBV7-9 to TRBJ1-3; D gene unclear. Germline V lookup: CDR1 SEHNR, CDR2 FQNEAQ (reference sequence). V was shortened by 2 bases and J by 9 bases, with 14 bases between the two germline ends. The CDR3 has 14 amino acids. This CDR3 reads CASSLRGLDGTIYF. DNA of the CDR3: TGTGCCAGCAGCTTAAGAGGGCTCGATGGCACCATATATTTT.

In this sample, this clonotype turned up many times. The chain's CDR3 is CASSVGGGGNTEAFF. CDR3 nucleotide sequence: TGTGCCAGCAGCGTAGGGGGAGGAGGAAACACTGAAGCTTTCTTT. The chain carries TRBV9 and TRBJ1-1; D is unresolved. This CDR3 is built from 15 residues. Germline values: CDR1 SGDLS, CDR2 YYNGEE. V dropped 0 bases and J dropped 2 bases, with 11 bases sitting between them.

This clonotype has ten or more counts. The chain uses TRBV7-2 and TRBJ2-1; 7 positions agree with TRBD2. The CDR3 length is 17 residues. V lost 0 bases and J lost 3; bases outside the gene matches: 8. Per germline, CDR1 SGHTA and CDR2 FQGNSA. This CDR3 is CASSLAGRELGYNEQFF. The CDR3 DNA follows: TGTGCCAGCAGCTTAGCGGGGCGGGAGCTGGGCTACAATGAGCAGTTCTTC. Drawing the rest from reference TRBV7-2 and TRBJ2-1, the complete variable domain is GAGVSQSPSNKVTEKGKDVELRCDPISGHTALYWYRQSLGQGLEFLIYFQGNSAPDKSGLPSDRFSAERTGGSVSTLTIQRTQQEDSAVYLCASSLAGRELGYNEQFFGPGTRLTVL.

The table lists this clonotype with a few counts. V gene TRBV19 combines with J gene TRBJ2-1; possibly TRBD2 for D (5 bases). CDR3 length: 15 residues. V was clipped by 3 bases and J by 6 bases, with 15 bases between them. CDR1 is LNHDA and CDR2 is SQIVND in the germline V gene (reference sequence). CDR3 sequence (DNA): TGTGCCAGTAGTATCCGAGCGGCCTCACCCAATGAGCAGTTCTTC. Translating it yields CASSIRAASPNEQFF.

V usage is TRBV18 and J usage is TRBJ2-3; D not certain. The CDR3 sequence is 15 residues long. The germline CDR1 and CDR2 sequences are KGHSH and LQKENI. Trimming stripped 3 bases from V and 2 bases from J, with 12 bases between. CDR3 in DNA: TGTGCCAGCTCACCTTATTTAAGACACACAGATACGCAGTATTTT. Translated, it gives CASSPYLRHTDTQYF.

The chain recombines TRBV7-8 with TRBJ2-7; no definite D call. This CDR3 contains 14 residues. Looked up from germline, CDR1 is SGHVS and CDR2 is FQNEAQ. V dropped 5 bases and J dropped 2 bases, with 13 bases sitting between them. The DNA for the CDR3 is TGTGCCAGCAGCCTAAGAGACATTACCTACGAGCAGTACTTC. Its translation is CASSLRDITYEQYF. The full variable domain, rest sourced from reference TRBV7-8 and TRBJ2-7, is GAGVSQSPRYKVAKRGQDVALRCDPISGHVSLFWYQQALGQGPEFLTYFQNEAQLDKSGLPSDRFFAERPEGSVSTLKIQRTQQEDSAVYLCASSLRDITYEQYFGPGTRLTVT.

This clonotype has ten or more counts. The chain couples TRBV6-2 or TRBV6-3 to TRBJ2-5, with TRBD2 matching 10 bases. The J segment lost 5 bases and the V segment lost 10 bases, leaving 7 bases of the junction unmatched. Germline values: CDR1 MNHEY, CDR2 SVGEGT. The CDR3 is made up of 13 amino acids. CDR3: CATERGGFETQYF. In DNA, the CDR3 is TGTGCCACCGAGCGGGGGGGATTCGAGACCCAGTACTTC.

The table lists this clonotype with many counts. The junction and the germline gene differ at one end; a read error may be behind it. The chain joins TRBV7-7 to TRBJ2-2; D is unclear. Germline-derived CDR1 and CDR2 are SSHAT and FNYEAQ (reference sequence). The CDR3 runs to 18 residues. The DNA of the CDR3 is TGTGCTAGCAGCCAAGCGAAACGTGGCGCAATTAACACCGGGGAGCTGTTTTTT. Translated: CASSQAKRGAINTGELFF.

This clonotype occurred many times. The chain employs TRBV12-3 or TRBV12-4 and TRBJ1-1; D might be TRBD1 (5 bases). The CDR3 is 17 amino acids. V shed 3 bases and J shed 0 bases, with 17 bases lying between them. CDR3 protein: CASSFLNPGTVNTEAFF. CDR3 bases: TGTGCCAGCAGTTTTCTAAACCCCGGGACGGTGAACACTGAAGCTTTCTTT.

This clonotype occurred many times. This sequence joins TRBV27 and TRBJ2-3, with D possibly matching TRBD2 (6 bases). Trimming cost V 4 bases and J 0 bases, with 11 bases left between them. Germline CDR1 is MNHEY and CDR2 is SMNVEV (reference sequence). The CDR3 loop spans 15 amino acids. Here the CDR3 DNA reads TGTGCCAGCAGTTCGCGGGATCTTAGCACAGATACGCAGTATTTT. Translating it yields CASSSRDLSTDTQYF.

This clonotype was recorded many times. This rearrangement joins TRBV29-1 to TRBJ2-7; 10 nucleotides match TRBD1. V was clipped by 4 bases and J by 4 bases; unmatched bases: 7. The CDR3 has 14 amino acids. Germline assignment: CDR1 SQVTM and CDR2 ANQGSEA. The CDR3 reads CSVGPGQGLYEQYF. CDR3 bases: TGCAGCGTTGGGCCGGGACAGGGGCTTTACGAGCAGTACTTC.

This clonotype came up many times. This CDR3 is CATSDPGLAGINEQFF. CDR3 DNA sequence: TGTGCCACCAGTGACCCGGGACTAGCGGGAATCAATGAGCAGTTCTTC. This rearrangement joins TRBV24-1 to TRBJ2-1; 13 bases match TRBD2. The germline V gene encodes CDR1 KGHDR and CDR2 SFDVKD. Unmatched junction bases numbered 5, after V lost 4 bases and J lost 6 bases. This CDR3 comprises 16 residues.

This clonotype has ten or more counts. This chain uses TRBV4-2 with TRBJ2-3, with TRBD1 matching over 8 bases. The CDR3 runs 17 residues. The germline CDR1 and CDR2 sequences are LGHNA and YNFKEQ. After removal of 3 bases from V and 0 bases from J, the junction contained 8 bases not matched to a gene. Here the CDR3 reads CASSHLAGGDSTDTQYF. For the CDR3, the DNA is TGTGCCAGCAGCCATCTTGCAGGGGGCGATAGCACAGATACGCAGTATTTT.

This clonotype was counted at least ten times. CDR3 sequence reads: CSANGGGGSTDTQYF. The CDR3 region has the DNA TGCAGTGCTAACGGCGGAGGTGGGAGCACAGATACGCAGTATTTT. The chain combines TRBV20-1 with TRBJ2-3, with D possibly matching TRBD2 (5 bases). V was cut by 4 bases and J by 0 bases, with 14 bases left in between. CDR1 and CDR2 from the germline V gene are DFQATT and SNEGSKA (reference sequence). The CDR3 spans 15 residues.

Details on this clonotype: A much larger clone lies one base from this, so it may be a read error. V and J are TRBV4-2 and TRBJ1-4, with no clear D. There are 15 residues in the CDR3. Germline V gene data show CDR1 as LGHNA and CDR2 as YNFKEQ. The CDR3 DNA reads as TGTGCCAGCAGCCAACAGACACTTAATGATGAAAAACTGCTTTTT. The encoded protein is CASSQQTLNDEKLLF.

This chain joins TRBV3-1 and TRBJ2-5; no firm D call. V lost 3 bases, J lost 7 bases, and 12 bases lay in between. This CDR3 spans 13 amino acids. Germline-derived CDR1 and CDR2 are LGHDT and YNNKEL (reference sequence). For the CDR3, the DNA is TGTGCCAGCAGCCAGCAGGCTCATGGGACCCAGTACTTC. Its translation is CASSQQAHGTQYF.

This clonotype has ten or more counts. The CDR3 sequence: CASSGNRGNTEAFF. CDR3 nucleotides: TGCGCCAGCAGCGGGAACAGAGGGAACACTGAAGCTTTCTTT. J is TRBJ1-1 and V is TRBV5-1; D call uncertain. Germline V CDR1 and CDR2: SGHRS, YFSETQ. V lost 4 bases to trimming and J lost 1 base, with 11 bases between them. The CDR3 has 14 amino acids.

In its sample, this clonotype ranks as medium-sized (0.01 to 0.1%). The CDR3 DNA sequence: TGTGCCACGACGGGGGGGAGTAGCACAGATACGCAGTATTTT. Translating gives CATTGGSSTDTQYF. This sequence joins TRBV15 and TRBJ2-3; TRBD2 agrees at 8 bases. CDR3 size: 14 residues. The germline CDR1 and CDR2 sequences are LNHNV and YYDKDF (reference sequence). With V trimmed by 9 bases and J by 0 bases, 5 bases remained unmatched.